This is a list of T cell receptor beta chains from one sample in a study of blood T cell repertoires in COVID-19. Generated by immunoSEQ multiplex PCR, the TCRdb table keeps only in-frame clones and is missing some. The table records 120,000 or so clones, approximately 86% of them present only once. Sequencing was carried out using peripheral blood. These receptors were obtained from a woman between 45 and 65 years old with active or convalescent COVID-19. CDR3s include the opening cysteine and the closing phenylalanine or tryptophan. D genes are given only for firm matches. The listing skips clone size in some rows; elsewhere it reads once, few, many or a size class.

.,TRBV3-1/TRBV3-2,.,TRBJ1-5,CASSQDPGSNQPQHF,TGTGCCAGCAGCCAAGATCCAGGGAGCAATCAGCCCCAGCATTTT
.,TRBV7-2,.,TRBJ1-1,CASSLYQANTEAFF,TGTGCCAGCAGCTTATACCAGGCGAACACTGAAGCTTTCTTT
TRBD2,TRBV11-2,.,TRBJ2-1,CASSRTSGSIYNEQFF,TGTGCCAGCAGCAGGACTAGCGGGAGCATATACAATGAGCAGTTCTTC
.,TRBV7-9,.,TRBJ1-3,CASILSRASGNTIYF,TGTGCCAGCATCCTGAGCAGGGCTTCTGGAAACACCATATATTTT
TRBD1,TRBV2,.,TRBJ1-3,CASRGTVGNTIYF,TGTGCCAGCAGAGGGACAGTAGGAAACACCATATATTTT
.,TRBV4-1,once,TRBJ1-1,CASSRTTGNTEAFF,TGCGCCAGCAGCCGAACTACAGGGAACACTGAAGCTTTCTTT
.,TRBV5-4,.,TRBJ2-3,CASSLESTRLTTDTQYF,TGTGCCAGCAGCTTGGAATCCACCAGACTAACCACAGATACGCAGTATTTT
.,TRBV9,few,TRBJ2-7,CASSPGTSIYEQYF,TGTGCCAGCAGCCCCGGGACAAGCATCTACGAGCAGTACTTC
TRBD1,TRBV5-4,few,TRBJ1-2,CASSFGQGNYGYTF,TGTGCCAGCAGCTTCGGACAGGGAAACTATGGCTACACCTTC
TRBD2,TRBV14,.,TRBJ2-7,CASSEVLLSSGRAYEQYF,TGTGCCAGCAGCGAAGTCCTCCTCTCTAGCGGGAGGGCCTACGAGCAGTACTTC
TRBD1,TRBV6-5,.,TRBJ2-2,CASIPGTVNTGELFF,TGTGCCAGCATACCCGGGACAGTGAACACCGGGGAGCTGTTTTTT
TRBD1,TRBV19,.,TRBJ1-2,CASRQTHRGGYGYTF,TGTGCCAGTAGACAAACCCACAGGGGCGGCTATGGCTACACCTTC
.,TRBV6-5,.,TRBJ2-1,CASSYRLNFNEQFF,TGTGCCAGCAGTTACAGACTTAACTTCAATGAGCAGTTCTTC